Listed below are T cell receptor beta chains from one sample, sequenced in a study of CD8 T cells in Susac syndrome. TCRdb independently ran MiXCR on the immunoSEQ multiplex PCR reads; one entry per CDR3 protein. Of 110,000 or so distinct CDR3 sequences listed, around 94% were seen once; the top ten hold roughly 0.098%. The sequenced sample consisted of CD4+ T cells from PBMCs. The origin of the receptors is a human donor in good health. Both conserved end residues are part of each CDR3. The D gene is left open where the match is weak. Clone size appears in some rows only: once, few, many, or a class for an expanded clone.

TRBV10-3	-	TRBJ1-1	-	CAISVRGEQFNTEAFF	TGTGCCATCAGTGTAAGAGGGGAGCAATTCAACACTGAAGCTTTCTTT
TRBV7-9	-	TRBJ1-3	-	CASSLRPGVSGNTIYF	TGTGCCAGCAGCTTAAGGCCAGGGGTGTCTGGAAACACCATATATTTT
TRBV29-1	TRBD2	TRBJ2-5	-	CSARGLAHQETQYF	TGCAGCGCCCGTGGACTAGCGCACCAAGAGACCCAGTACTTC
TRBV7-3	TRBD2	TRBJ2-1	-	CASSLTGTSPNEQFF	TGTGCCAGCAGCTTAACTGGGACTAGCCCGAATGAGCAGTTCTTC
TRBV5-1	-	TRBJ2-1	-	CASSWAGGRDEQFF	TGCGCCAGCAGCTGGGCCGGGGGTAGGGATGAGCAGTTCTTC
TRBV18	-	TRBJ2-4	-	CASSPRQGKNIQYF	TGTGCCAGCTCACCACGCCAGGGCAAAAACATTCAGTACTTC
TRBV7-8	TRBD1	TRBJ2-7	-	CASSSRQGRSSYEQYF	TGTGCCAGCAGCTCGAGACAGGGCAGAAGCTCCTACGAGCAGTACTTC
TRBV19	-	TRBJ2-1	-	CASKGTGPSSYNEQFF	TGTGCCAGTAAAGGAACGGGTCCGAGCTCCTACAATGAGCAGTTCTTC
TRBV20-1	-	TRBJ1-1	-	CSARNNANTEAFF	TGCAGTGCTAGGAATAATGCGAACACTGAAGCTTTCTTT
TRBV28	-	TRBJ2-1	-	CASSFRYNEQFF	TGTGCCAGCAGTTTCCGCTACAATGAGCAGTTCTTC
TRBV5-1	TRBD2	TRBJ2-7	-	CASSLSSGGNEQYF	TGCGCCAGCAGCTTGTCTAGCGGGGGGAACGAGCAGTACTTC
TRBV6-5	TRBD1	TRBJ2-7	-	CASEGTQGDEQYF	TGTGCCAGCGAGGGTACTCAGGGGGACGAGCAGTACTTC
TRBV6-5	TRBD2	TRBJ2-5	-	CASSFERGRETQYF	TGTGCCAGCAGCTTCGAGCGGGGTCGAGAGACCCAGTACTTC
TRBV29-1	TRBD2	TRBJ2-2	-	CSVALGTSGTNTGELFF	TGCAGCGTCGCCCTTGGGACTAGCGGGACGAACACCGGGGAGCTGTTTTTT
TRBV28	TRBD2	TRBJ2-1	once	CASSPPAGGGGSYNEQFF	TGTGCCAGCTCACCCCCAGCGGGAGGTGGAGGCTCCTACAATGAGCAGTTCTTC
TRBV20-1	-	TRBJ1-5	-	CSARAPEWSQPQHF	TGCAGTGCTAGAGCCCCGGAGTGGAGTCAGCCCCAGCATTTT
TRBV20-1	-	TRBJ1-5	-	CSASDRSSNQPQHF	TGCAGTGCTAGCGACAGGTCAAGCAATCAGCCCCAGCATTTT
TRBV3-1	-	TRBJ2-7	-	CASSSPYYEQYF	TGTGCCAGCAGCTCACCCTACTACGAGCAGTACTTC
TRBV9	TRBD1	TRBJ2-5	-	CASNRDRGQETQYF	TGTGCCAGCAACCGGGACAGGGGTCAAGAGACCCAGTACTTC
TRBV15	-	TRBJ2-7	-	CATSRGQPLHYEQYF	TGTGCCACCAGCAGAGGACAGCCCCTCCACTACGAGCAGTACTTC
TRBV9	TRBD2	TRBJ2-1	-	CASSASVVLGGDNEQFF	TGTGCCAGCAGCGCCTCGGTTGTACTCGGGGGGGACAATGAGCAGTTCTTC
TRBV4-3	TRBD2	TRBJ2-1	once	CASSQLPSGSGGNEQFF	TGCGCCAGCAGCCAATTGCCCAGCGGGAGTGGTGGGAATGAGCAGTTCTTC
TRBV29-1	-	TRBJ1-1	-	CSVEGVDTEAFF	TGCAGCGTTGAAGGGGTGGACACTGAAGCTTTCTTT
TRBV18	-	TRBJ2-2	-	CASSPPGAIGTGELFF	TGTGCCAGCTCACCACCAGGGGCAATTGGCACCGGGGAGCTGTTTTTT
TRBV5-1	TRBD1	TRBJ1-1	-	CASSRGQVETEAFF	TGCGCCAGCAGCCGAGGACAGGTTGAGACTGAAGCTTTCTTT
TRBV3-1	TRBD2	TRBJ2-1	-	CASSLSGISYNEQFF	TGTGCCAGCAGCCTTAGCGGGATTTCCTACAATGAGCAGTTCTTC
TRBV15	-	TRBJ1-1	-	CATSRDYGAQAFF	TGTGCCACCAGCAGAGATTACGGGGCTCAAGCTTTCTTT
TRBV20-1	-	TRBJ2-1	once	CSARDQVHEQFF	TGCAGTGCTAGAGATCAGGTCCATGAGCAGTTCTTC
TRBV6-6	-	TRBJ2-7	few	CASTARSRISYEQYF	TGTGCCAGCACCGCCCGGTCGAGGATCTCCTACGAGCAGTACTTC
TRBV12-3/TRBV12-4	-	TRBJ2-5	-	CASSSAGRGETQYF	TGTGCCAGCAGTTCCGCGGGTCGCGGTGAGACCCAGTACTTC
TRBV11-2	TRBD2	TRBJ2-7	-	CASSLLQAAGGSVYEQYF	TGTGCCAGCAGCCTCCTCCAGGCCGCGGGCGGGAGTGTATACGAGCAGTACTTC
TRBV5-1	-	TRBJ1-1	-	CASSMSFGDTEAFF	TGCGCCAGCAGCATGAGCTTCGGTGACACTGAAGCTTTCTTT
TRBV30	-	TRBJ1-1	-	CAWSVLGGETEAFF	TGTGCCTGGAGTGTACTGGGGGGCGAGACTGAAGCTTTCTTT
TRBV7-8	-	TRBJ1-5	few	CASSLSSGQPQHF	TGTGCCAGCAGCTTATCATCGGGTCAGCCCCAGCATTTT
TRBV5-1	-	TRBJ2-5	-	CASSVGPGRETQYF	TGCGCCAGCAGCGTCGGACCTGGGAGGGAGACCCAGTACTTC
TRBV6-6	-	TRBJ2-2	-	CASSYFDGASTGELFF	TGTGCCAGCAGTTACTTTGATGGGGCTAGCACCGGGGAGCTGTTTTTT
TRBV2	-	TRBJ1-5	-	CASSAGTVAGSVGSAQHF	TGTGCCAGCAGCGCCGGGACCGTAGCGGGTTCTGTTGGATCAGCCCAGCATTTT
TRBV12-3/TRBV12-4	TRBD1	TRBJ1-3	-	CASQGTGTYTIYF	TGTGCCAGCCAGGGGACAGGGACATACACCATATATTTT
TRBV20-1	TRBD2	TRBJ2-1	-	CSAGRRLAGFIEQFF	TGCAGTGCTGGCAGGAGACTAGCGGGATTCATTGAGCAGTTCTTC
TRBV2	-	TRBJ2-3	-	CASSEIGDRGTSGISTDTQYF	TGTGCCAGCAGTGAAATAGGGGACAGGGGGACTAGCGGAATCAGCACAGATACGCAGTATTTT
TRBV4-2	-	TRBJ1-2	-	CASSLSTWTAYGYTF	TGTGCCAGCAGCCTTTCTACGTGGACAGCGTATGGCTACACCTTC
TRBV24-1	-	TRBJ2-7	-	CATKRGTNSYEQYF	TGTGCCACCAAACGTGGGACAAACTCCTACGAGCAGTACTTC
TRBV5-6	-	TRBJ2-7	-	CASSLFGGDGTYEQYF	TGTGCCAGCAGCTTGTTCGGGGGCGATGGCACCTACGAGCAGTACTTC
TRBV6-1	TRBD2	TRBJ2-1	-	CASSAGLPTDEQFF	TGTGCCAGCAGTGCGGGACTACCCACCGATGAGCAGTTCTTC
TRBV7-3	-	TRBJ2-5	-	CASSGSLQETQYF	TGTGCCAGCAGCGGAAGCCTCCAAGAGACCCAGTACTTC
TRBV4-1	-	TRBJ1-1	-	CASSQDRDTEAFF	TGCGCCAGCAGCCAAGATCGGGACACTGAAGCTTTCTTT
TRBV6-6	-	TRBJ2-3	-	CASSRGDTQYF	TGTGCCAGCTCCCGGGGAGATACGCAGTATTTT
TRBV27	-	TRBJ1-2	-	CASRGSGHLYGYTF	TGTGCCAGCCGTGGTAGCGGGCACCTCTATGGCTACACCTTC
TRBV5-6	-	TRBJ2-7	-	CASSDKQGYEQYF	TGTGCCAGCAGCGATAAACAGGGCTACGAGCAGTACTTC
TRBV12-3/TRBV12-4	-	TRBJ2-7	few	CASSFSPGPYEQYF	TGTGCCAGCAGTTTTTCCCCAGGGCCCTACGAGCAGTACTTC
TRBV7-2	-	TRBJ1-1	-	CASSLGFTGNEAFF	TGTGCCAGCAGCTTAGGGTTTACAGGGAATGAAGCTTTCTTT
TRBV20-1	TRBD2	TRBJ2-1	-	CSAPTPGTSYNEQFF	TGCAGTGCTCCCACACCTGGGACTAGCTACAATGAGCAGTTCTTC
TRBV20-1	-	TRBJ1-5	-	CSAAPGLYNQPQHF	TGCAGTGCCGCCCCGGGACTGTACAATCAGCCCCAGCATTTT
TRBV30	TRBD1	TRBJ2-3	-	CAWSWGTGTPDTQYF	TGTGCCTGGAGTTGGGGGACAGGGACACCAGATACGCAGTATTTT
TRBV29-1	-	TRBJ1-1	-	CSARPFRTNTEAFF	TGCAGCGCCCGCCCGTTCAGGACTAACACTGAAGCTTTCTTT
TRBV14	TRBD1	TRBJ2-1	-	CASSQQGQQGGHEQFF	TGTGCCAGCAGCCAGCAGGGACAACAGGGGGGCCATGAGCAGTTCTTC
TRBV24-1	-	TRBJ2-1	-	CATSDTDSRNEQFF	TGTGCCACCAGCGACACGGACAGCCGAAATGAGCAGTTCTTC